This is a list of T cell receptor beta chains from one sample in a study of blood T cells in healthy people across ages. TCRdb passed the 5' RACE reads through MiXCR, listing each CDR3 protein once. The sample holds a few hundred thousand distinct CDR3 sequences, 52% seen once. The specimen was blood. The receptor source for this set is a man aged 55 to 69 in good health. CDR3s include the opening cysteine and the closing phenylalanine or tryptophan. The D gene is left open where the match is weak. Some rows have no size entry. The others give once, few or many, or a class for an expanded clone.

TGCGCCAGCAGCTTCAAGGGAGGACAGGCCGCCTACGAGCAGTACTTC CASSFKGGQAAYEQYF NA TRBV5-1 NA TRBJ2-7
TGTGCCAGCAGCTCGACCCACAAAGCGGGGGAGCAGTACTTC CASSSTHKAGEQYF TRBD2 TRBV7-3 NA TRBJ2-4
TGTGCCAGCAGCCGAGCCCAATTAGCGGTAAACGAGCAGTACTTC CASSRAQLAVNEQYF NA TRBV7-2 NA TRBJ2-7
TGTGCCAGCAGCTACAAATTTGGAGCGGGAGGGGCGTACAATGAGCAGTACTTC CASSYKFGAGGAYNEQYF TRBD2 TRBV7-2 NA TRBJ2-5
TGTGCCAGCAGTGTGGACAGGGCGGCCGATACGCAGTATTTT CASSVDRAADTQYF TRBD1 TRBV12-3/TRBV12-4 NA TRBJ2-3
TGTGCCAGCAGCCCAGGAGGTTCCTCCTACAATGAGCAGTACTTC CASSPGGSSYNEQYF NA TRBV3-1 NA TRBJ2-7
TGTGCCAGCAGCCCTAAAGCTTTCTTT CASSPKAFF NA TRBV7-2 NA TRBJ1-1
TGTGCCAGCAGTCACACTAGCGGGACACCCGGGTATGAGCGGTTCTTC CASSHTSGTPGYERFF TRBD2 TRBV7-9 NA TRBJ2-1
TGTGCCAGCAGCCCGTACACAACGGGTAACTATGGCTACACCTTC CASSPYTTGNYGYTF NA TRBV11-2 NA TRBJ1-2
TGCGCCAGCAGACCGGACGGACATCTTACGGAAAAACTGTTTTTT CASRPDGHLTEKLFF NA TRBV5-1 NA TRBJ1-4
TGTGCCAGCAGCCGGGAGGGTGAGCAGTTCTTC CASSREGEQFF TRBD2 TRBV9 NA TRBJ2-1
TGTGCCAGCAGACCACAGCGGTCGGGGGGCTACACCTTC CASRPQRSGGYTF NA TRBV12-3/TRBV12-4 NA TRBJ1-2
TGTGCCAGCAGCCATGCGGGAGAGCAGTACTTC CASSHAGEQYF NA TRBV3-1 few TRBJ2-7
TGTGCCAGCAGTGATCTGACCCTTAATAATTCACCCCTCCACTTT CASSDLTLNNSPLHF NA TRBV25-1 NA TRBJ1-6
TGTGCCAGCGGGGGGGGAGGTCGGGAGACCCAGTACTTC CASGGGGRETQYF TRBD2 TRBV9 few TRBJ2-5
TGTGCCAGCAGCTTAACTAGCGGGTTGAATGAGCAGTTCTTC CASSLTSGLNEQFF TRBD2 TRBV7-3 many TRBJ2-1
TGCGCCAGCAGTATCCCGCAGGGCGAGCAGTACTTC CASSIPQGEQYF NA TRBV5-1 NA TRBJ2-7
TGCAGCGTTGAACAGGGGGCCACAGATACGCAGTATTTT CSVEQGATDTQYF TRBD1 TRBV29-1 few TRBJ2-3
TGTGCCAGCAGCCGCCTGGGACAGGATAACTATGGCTACACCTTC CASSRLGQDNYGYTF TRBD1 TRBV3-1 NA TRBJ1-2
TGCAGCGTTGAAGCGGTAGCGGGCAATGAGCAGTTCTTC CSVEAVAGNEQFF TRBD2 TRBV29-1 few TRBJ2-1
TGTGCCAGCAGCTTAGACCGGCCGGGAGTCGAGTACTTC CASSLDRPGVEYF NA TRBV7-2 NA TRBJ2-7
TGTGCCAGCAGCCAAAGGGAGGGGGGAGGCGGCGCTTTCTTT CASSQREGGGGAFF NA TRBV3-1 NA TRBJ1-1
TGTGCCAGCAGCTTAGGCCAGGGCTGGGAGACCCAGTACTTC CASSLGQGWETQYF NA TRBV7-2 NA TRBJ2-5
TGTGCCAGTAATAGCGGGGCCAGCACAGATACGCAGTATTTT CASNSGASTDTQYF TRBD2 TRBV6-6 NA TRBJ2-3
TGTGCCAGCAGCTTACAAGCGCCCGGCACAGATACGCAGTATTTT CASSLQAPGTDTQYF NA TRBV11-2 NA TRBJ2-3
TGCAGTGCTCCTAGGACAGGGGCCCGCAATCAGCCCCAGCATTTT CSAPRTGARNQPQHF TRBD1 TRBV20-1 few TRBJ1-5
TGTGCCAGCAGCTCCGGACTAGCGGGGTCATACATTCAGTACTTC CASSSGLAGSYIQYF TRBD2 TRBV7-2 once TRBJ2-4
TGCAGTGCTATGCCACCGGACGGGAAGCAGCCCCAGCATTTT CSAMPPDGKQPQHF NA TRBV20-1 NA TRBJ1-5